These T cell receptor beta chains were read from a single sample in a study of identical twins. Using its own MiXCR run on the 5' RACE reads, TCRdb lists one record per CDR3 protein. The sample has 250,000 or so distinct CDR3 sequences, approximately 8.3% seen once. These same data were also listed under a study on yellow fever vaccine responses in identical twins.

What was sequenced was CD8+ T cells sorted from blood. Source of these receptors: a woman between 18 and 29 years old in good health. CDR3s include the opening cysteine and the closing phenylalanine or tryptophan. A D gene is named only where the DNA matches it firmly. Clone size is not always given. Where it is, it says once, few, many or a class for expanded clones.

v_call	clone_size	j_call	d_call	cdr3_nt	cdr3_aa
TRBV19	-	TRBJ2-1	TRBD1	TGTGCCACCAACGTGGGGACAGCATACAATGAGCAGTTCTTC	CATNVGTAYNEQFF
TRBV3-1	few	TRBJ2-2	-	TGTGCCAGCAGCCAAGATAGCGTGCAGAGTAGCGTCCACTTAAGGTTCACCGGGGAGCTGTTTTTT	CASSQDSVQSSVHLRFTGELFF
TRBV10-2	-	TRBJ2-1	TRBD2	TGCGCCAGCAGTGAGGGTAGCGGGAGGTTCTATGAGCAGTTCTTC	CASSEGSGRFYEQFF
TRBV7-9	many	TRBJ1-1	-	TGTGCCAGCAGCTTAGCGGCGAACACTGAAGCTTTCTTT	CASSLAANTEAFF
TRBV15	-	TRBJ2-2	-	TGTGCCACCAGCAATTTTATGACAGGCGGGGAGCTGTTTTTT	CATSNFMTGGELFF
TRBV10-1	-	TRBJ2-5	TRBD1	TGCGCCAGCAGCGGAGGGACAGGGAGTCGGCAAGAGACCCAGTACTTC	CASSGGTGSRQETQYF
TRBV4-3	many	TRBJ1-1	-	TGCGCCAGCAGCCAAGATTTTACGGCGAACACTGAAGCTTTCTTT	CASSQDFTANTEAFF
TRBV6-2/TRBV6-3	few	TRBJ2-3	TRBD2	TGTGCCAGCAGTTGGGGGACTAGCGGGACTGCGAGTCCAGATACGCAGTATTTT	CASSWGTSGTASPDTQYF
TRBV13	few	TRBJ2-1	-	TGTGCCAGCAGCTTTTCGGGGCCCGGGGGAGATGAGCAGTTCTTC	CASSFSGPGGDEQFF
TRBV11-2	-	TRBJ2-5	TRBD2	TGTGCCAGCAGCCCCCGGGGGGGCGGTAAGACCCAGTACTTC	CASSPRGGGKTQYF
TRBV2	-	TRBJ2-7	TRBD1	TGTGCCAGCGGGACAGGGGGAGTCGAGCAGTACTTC	CASGTGGVEQYF
TRBV5-8	-	TRBJ2-1	TRBD2	TGTGCCAGCAGCTTTCGCAGACTAGCGGGGGTCAATGAGCAGTTCTTC	CASSFRRLAGVNEQFF
TRBV4-1	many	TRBJ2-7	-	TGCGCCAGCAGCCCTAAAGTGGGAACCTCCTACGAGCAGTACTTC	CASSPKVGTSYEQYF
TRBV12-3/TRBV12-4	many	TRBJ2-5	-	TGTGCCAGCAGTTTTAGCGGAGGAGCCTTGGGGACCCAGTACTTC	CASSFSGGALGTQYF
TRBV24-1	many	TRBJ2-3	-	TGTGCCACCAGTGATTTGCGGGAGACGCAGTATTTT	CATSDLRETQYF
TRBV5-6	few	TRBJ2-7	TRBD1	TGTGCCAGCAGCTGGGGGACAGGGGGCGAGCAGTACTTC	CASSWGTGGEQYF
TRBV7-9	many	TRBJ2-1	TRBD1	TGTGCCAGCAGCTTACCAGGGGGCGCGAATGAGCAGTTCTTC	CASSLPGGANEQFF
TRBV6-2/TRBV6-3	-	TRBJ2-7	TRBD2	TGTGCCAGCAGTTACGGGACTAGCGCCTACGAGCAGTACTTC	CASSYGTSAYEQYF
TRBV20-1	few	TRBJ1-1	-	TGCAGTGCTAGAGATCAGAAGATTGAAGCTTTCTTT	CSARDQKIEAFF
TRBV20-1	-	TRBJ2-7	-	TGCAGTGCTAGAGACTACCGGGAGTCCTACGAGCAGTACTTC	CSARDYRESYEQYF
TRBV11-2	many	TRBJ2-7	-	TGTGCCAGCAGCTTAGAGGAGGGAAGGGGAGAGGGATCCGAGCAGTACTTC	CASSLEEGRGEGSEQYF
TRBV29-1	many	TRBJ2-5	-	TGCAGCGTGAGGGACGGGCAAGAGACCCAGTACTTC	CSVRDGQETQYF
TRBV27	once	TRBJ2-7	TRBD1	TGTGCCAGCAGTTTCTCAGGGGGCAGGGACGAGCAGTACTTC	CASSFSGGRDEQYF
TRBV7-3	-	TRBJ2-1	-	TGTGCCAGCAGCTTAAATCCCCACTCGTCCCACAATGAGCAGTTCTTC	CASSLNPHSSHNEQFF
TRBV27	many	TRBJ2-7	-	TGTGCCAGCAGTTTAGAACGGGGGACCTACGAGCAGTACTTC	CASSLERGTYEQYF
TRBV9	many	TRBJ2-7	TRBD1	TGTGCCAGCAGCCTCAATCCGGACAGGTTCTCCTACGAGCAGTACTTC	CASSLNPDRFSYEQYF
TRBV10-3	-	TRBJ2-3	TRBD2	TGTGCCACCGTCGGGACTAGCGGGCCGGAGGGCCCAGATACGCAGTATTTT	CATVGTSGPEGPDTQYF
TRBV7-2	-	TRBJ1-6	-	TGTGCCAGCAGCCTTGGGACGGGAAGCTATTCACCCCTCCACTTT	CASSLGTGSYSPLHF
TRBV20-1	few	TRBJ2-7	-	TGCAGTGCTAGAGATGACGCGGAAAACTACGAGCAGTACTTC	CSARDDAENYEQYF
TRBV12-3/TRBV12-4	many	TRBJ2-1	-	TGTGCCAGCAGTCCCCCCTCCTACAATGAGCAGTTCTTC	CASSPPSYNEQFF
TRBV6-1	once	TRBJ2-7	-	TGTGCCAGCACCATAGGAGTAAGGGAGCAGTACTTC	CASTIGVREQYF
TRBV7-2	-	TRBJ1-5	-	TGTGCCAGCAGCTTTCGCGGATATAGCAATCAGCCCCAGCATTTT	CASSFRGYSNQPQHF